The sample holds many counts of the clone carrying this T cell receptor beta chain. The CDR3 has 16 residues. The germline V gene encodes CDR1 SEHNR and CDR2 FQNEAQ (reference sequence). Trimming shortened V by 1 base and J by 8 bases, and 18 bases separated the two germline ends. The record originates from a study of low-dose radiotherapy and immunotherapy resistance in tumors. Study-wide context: It was 1 Gy per fraction every two weeks that Cohort 2 received, adding up to 13 Gy over 26 weeks.

TRAV- and TRBV-specific primers, spanning alpha and beta chains, primed first-strand cDNA. With a constant-region primer and a V-primer adapter, TCRs were subjected to approximately 21 PCR cycles of amplification. TCRdb redid the calling of the reads with MiXCR, one entry per CDR3 protein. The sample holds tens of thousands of distinct CDR3 sequences; 9.4% are singletons and the top ten take around 0.97%. Time point noted: before trial treatment. This clonotype originated in a male donor with prostate cancer. The chain carries TRBV7-9 and TRBJ2-1; D is perhaps TRBD1 (6 bases). The sample in question was PBMCs, obtained before treatment. The CDR3 nucleotides are TGTGCCAGCAGCTTAGTTTCTTGGGGAGAGGGGGATGAGCAGTTCTTC. Its protein is CASSLVSWGEGDEQFF.